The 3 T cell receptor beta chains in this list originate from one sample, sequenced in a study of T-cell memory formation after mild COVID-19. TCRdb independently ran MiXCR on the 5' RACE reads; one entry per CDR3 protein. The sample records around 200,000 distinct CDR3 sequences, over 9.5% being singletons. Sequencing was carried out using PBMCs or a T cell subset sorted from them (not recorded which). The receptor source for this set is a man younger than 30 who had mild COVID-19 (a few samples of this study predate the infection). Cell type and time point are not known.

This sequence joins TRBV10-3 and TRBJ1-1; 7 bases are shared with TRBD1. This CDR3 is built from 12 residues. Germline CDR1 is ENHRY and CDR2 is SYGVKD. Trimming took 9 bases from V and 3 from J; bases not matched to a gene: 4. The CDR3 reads CAIRGPDTEAFF. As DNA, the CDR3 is TGTGCCATTAGGGGGCCGGACACTGAAGCTTTCTTT.

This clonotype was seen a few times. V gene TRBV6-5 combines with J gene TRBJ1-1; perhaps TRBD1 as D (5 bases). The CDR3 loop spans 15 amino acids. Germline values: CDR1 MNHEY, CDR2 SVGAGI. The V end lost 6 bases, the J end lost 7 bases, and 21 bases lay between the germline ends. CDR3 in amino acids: CASRDLGGREDEAFF. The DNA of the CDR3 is TGTGCCAGCAGGGACTTGGGGGGTCGGGAAGATGAAGCTTTCTTT.

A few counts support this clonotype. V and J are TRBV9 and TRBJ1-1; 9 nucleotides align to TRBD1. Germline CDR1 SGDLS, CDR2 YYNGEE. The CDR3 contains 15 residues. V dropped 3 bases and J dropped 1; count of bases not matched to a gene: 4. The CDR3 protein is CASSAGTGSNTEAFF. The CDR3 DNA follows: TGTGCCAGCAGCGCCGGGACAGGGTCGAACACTGAAGCTTTCTTT.